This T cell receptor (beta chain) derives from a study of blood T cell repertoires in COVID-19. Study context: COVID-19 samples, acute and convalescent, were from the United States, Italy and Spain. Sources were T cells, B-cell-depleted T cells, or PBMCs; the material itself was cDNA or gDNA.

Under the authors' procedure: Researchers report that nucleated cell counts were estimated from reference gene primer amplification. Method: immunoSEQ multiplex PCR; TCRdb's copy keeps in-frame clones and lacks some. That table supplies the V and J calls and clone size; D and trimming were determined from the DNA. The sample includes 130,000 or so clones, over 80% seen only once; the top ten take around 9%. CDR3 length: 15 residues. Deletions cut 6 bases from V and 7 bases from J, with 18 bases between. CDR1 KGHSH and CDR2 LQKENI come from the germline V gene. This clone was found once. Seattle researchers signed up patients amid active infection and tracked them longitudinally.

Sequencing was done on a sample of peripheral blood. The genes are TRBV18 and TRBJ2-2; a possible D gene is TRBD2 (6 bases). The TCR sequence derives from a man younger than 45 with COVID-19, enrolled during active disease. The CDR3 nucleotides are TGTGCCAGCTCCCTGGGACTCGTGAACGGCGGGGAGCTGTTTTTT. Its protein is CASSLGLVNGGELFF.